The clone carrying this T cell receptor (beta chain) was seen once. Antigen specificity is unknown. The data were taken from a study of long-term antiretroviral therapy in people with HIV. General study points: Controls had broader CDR3 length ranges than HIV repertoires did.

At survey level, the immunoSEQ assay was run in its v3.0 version. Sequencing was performed with immunoSEQ multiplex PCR; in TCRdb, only in-frame clones are kept and a portion is missing. This table has about 21,000 clones, around 86% appearing once. Germline V gene data show CDR1 as LNHDA and CDR2 as SQIVND (reference sequence). V was clipped by 6 bases and J by 5 bases; unmatched bases: 12. The CDR3 runs to 17 residues. This TCR was recovered from a man aged 18 to 29 with HIV. The chain links TRBV19 to TRBJ2-2; 10 nucleotides match TRBD1. The sample in question was unsorted PBMCs, obtained 0.2 years before starting antiretroviral therapy. The CDR3 bases are TGTGCCAGTAGGGGGGAAAGGACAGGGGGTATTACCGGGGAGCTGTTTTTT. This encodes CASRGERTGGITGELFF.